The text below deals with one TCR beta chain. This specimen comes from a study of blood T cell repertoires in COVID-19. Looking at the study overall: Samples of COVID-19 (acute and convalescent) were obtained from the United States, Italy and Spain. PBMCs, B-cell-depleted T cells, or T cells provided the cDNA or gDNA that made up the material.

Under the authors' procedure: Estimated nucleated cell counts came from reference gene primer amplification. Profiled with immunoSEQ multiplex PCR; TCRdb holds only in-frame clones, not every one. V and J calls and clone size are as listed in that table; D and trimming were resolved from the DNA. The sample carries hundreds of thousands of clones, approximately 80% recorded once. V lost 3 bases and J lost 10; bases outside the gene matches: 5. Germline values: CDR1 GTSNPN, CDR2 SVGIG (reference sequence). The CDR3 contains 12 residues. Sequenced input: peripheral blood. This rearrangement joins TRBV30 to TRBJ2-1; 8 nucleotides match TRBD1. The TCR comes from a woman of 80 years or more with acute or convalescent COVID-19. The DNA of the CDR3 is TGTGCCTGGAGCAGGGGGCAGGGGGAGCAGTTCTTC. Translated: CAWSRGQGEQFF.